The rows below give T cell receptor beta chains drawn from one sample of a study of blood T cell repertoires in COVID-19. Produced via immunoSEQ multiplex PCR; TCRdb's table is partial and in-frame only. The table lists about 370,000 clones, around 92% of them singletons. The source material was PBMCs or T cells enriched from blood (not recorded which). These receptor sequences come from a woman aged 25 to 39 who had recovered from COVID-19. The CDR3 runs from the conserved cysteine through the conserved F or W. Each record gives: V gene, J gene, D gene, clone size, CDR3 DNA, CDR3 protein. A D gene is named only where the DNA matches it firmly. Where a row states a size, it is once, few, many or the class of an expanded clone; other rows omit it.

>TRBV4-2|TRBJ2-6|-|-
TGTGCCAGCAGATCGGGACAAACCTCTGGGGCCAACGTCCTGACTTTC
CASRSGQTSGANVLTF
>TRBV12-5|TRBJ2-5|TRBD2|-
TGTGCTAGTGGCGCCGGGAGGGCCATTCAAGAGACCCAGTACTTC
CASGAGRAIQETQYF
>TRBV19|TRBJ2-7|TRBD1|-
TGTGCCAGTAGTAACCCGGGACAGGGTTACCACGAGCAGTACTTC
CASSNPGQGYHEQYF
>TRBV7-3|TRBJ2-5|TRBD1|-
TGTGCCAGCAGCTACGGACAGGGAAAAGAGACCCAGTACTTC
CASSYGQGKETQYF
>TRBV7-6|TRBJ1-5|-|-
TGTGCCAGCAGCTTAGGTAGGGCCGGGGTCAAGCATTTT
CASSLGRAGVKHF
>TRBV5-8|TRBJ1-4|TRBD1|-
TGTGCCAGCAGCTTGCCAGGGACAGGTGGATGGAATGAAAAACTGTTTTTT
CASSLPGTGGWNEKLFF
>TRBV28|TRBJ1-3|-|-
TGTGCCAGCAGTCCCCCCGACGGCCGGGTCGGAAACACCATATATTTT
CASSPPDGRVGNTIYF
>TRBV19|TRBJ2-5|-|-
TGTGCCAGCGAAGGGACTCAGGGAGAGACCCAGTACTTC
CASEGTQGETQYF
>TRBV19|TRBJ2-1|TRBD2|few
TGTGCCAGTAGTTTAGGACTAGGGTCGAGCTCCTACAATGAGCAGTTCTTC
CASSLGLGSSSYNEQFF
>TRBV19|TRBJ1-2|TRBD1|-
TGTGCCAGTAGTATCACCCAGGGGGACTATGGCTACACCTTC
CASSITQGDYGYTF
>TRBV2|TRBJ2-5|TRBD2|-
TGTGCCAGCAGCGGACTAGCGGGAGCCCAAGAGACCCAGTACTTC
CASSGLAGAQETQYF
>TRBV6-6|TRBJ1-3|-|once
TGTGCCAGCAGTTTCGGGTCTTCCGGAAACACCATATATTTT
CASSFGSSGNTIYF
>TRBV11-3|TRBJ2-2|-|-
TGTGCCAGCAGCCCCGGGAAGTCAGCGTGGTCCGGGGAGCTGTTTTTT
CASSPGKSAWSGELFF
>TRBV19|TRBJ2-1|TRBD2|-
TGTGCCAGTAGACTTAGCGGGACGGTTTGGAATGAGCAGTTCTTC
CASRLSGTVWNEQFF
>TRBV4-1|TRBJ2-7|TRBD1|few
TGCGCCAGCAGCCAGATAGGAAGGACAGGGCGCGAGCAGTACTTC
CASSQIGRTGREQYF
>TRBV7-8|TRBJ2-1|TRBD1|-
TGTGCCAGCAGCTTCCCCGGGACAGGGGGGGACAATGAGCAGTTCTTC
CASSFPGTGGDNEQFF
>TRBV5-6|TRBJ2-7|-|-
TGTGCCAGCAGTACCCGCAGGTCATTCGAGCAGTACTTC
CASSTRRSFEQYF
>TRBV29-1|TRBJ1-1|TRBD1|-
TGCAGCGTCGATAAAGACAGGGTCGCATACACTGAAGCTTTCTTT
CSVDKDRVAYTEAFF
>TRBV7-9|TRBJ2-1|TRBD1|-
TGTGCCAGCAGCTACTGGGGCGGGACAGGGAGTTCCAATGAGCAGTTCTTC
CASSYWGGTGSSNEQFF
>TRBV7-2|TRBJ2-2|-|-
TGTGCCAGCAGCTTCACACAACAGGGTTCCGGGGAGCTGTTTTTT
CASSFTQQGSGELFF
>TRBV5-4|TRBJ1-2|-|-
TGTGCCAGCAGCTCCCCCTTTGGCTACACCTTC
CASSSPFGYTF
>TRBV9|TRBJ1-2|-|-
TGTGCCAGCAGCGTCGTCCCCTCCGACTATGGCTACACCTTC
CASSVVPSDYGYTF
>TRBV7-9|TRBJ1-3|-|once
TGTGCCAGCAGCTTAGGCAGGGTATCTGGAAACACCATATATTTT
CASSLGRVSGNTIYF
>TRBV5-1|TRBJ1-2|TRBD1|-
TGCGCCTCGAGGGACAGAAGTTATGGCTACACCTTC
CASRDRSYGYTF
>TRBV7-3|TRBJ2-2|TRBD1|few
TGTGCCAGCAGCAGAACCGGGACAGGTTCGTCCGGGGAGCTGTTTTTT
CASSRTGTGSSGELFF
>TRBV3-1/TRBV3-2|TRBJ2-7|-|-
TGTGCCAGCAGCCAATTCGTTGAAGCCCCCTACGAGCAGTACTTC
CASSQFVEAPYEQYF
>TRBV5-1|TRBJ2-3|TRBD1|-
TGCGCCAGCAGCCCCGGACAGGGGCTCGGAACAGATACGCAGTATTTT
CASSPGQGLGTDTQYF
>TRBV6-4|TRBJ2-2|TRBD2|-
TGTGCCAGCAGTCAAGCGGGGGGGAGCACCGGGGAGCTGTTTTTT
CASSQAGGSTGELFF